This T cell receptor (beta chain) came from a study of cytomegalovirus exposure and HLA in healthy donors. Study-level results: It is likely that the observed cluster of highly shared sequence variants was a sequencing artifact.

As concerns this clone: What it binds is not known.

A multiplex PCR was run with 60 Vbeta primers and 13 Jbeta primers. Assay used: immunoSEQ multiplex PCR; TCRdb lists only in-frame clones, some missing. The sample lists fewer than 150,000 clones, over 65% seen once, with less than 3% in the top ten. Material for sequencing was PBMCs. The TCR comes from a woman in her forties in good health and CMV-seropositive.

CDR3 DNA sequence: TGTGCCAGCAGTGAGTGGGGCAGGGGCGATCCCTACGAGCAGTACTTC. Translating it yields CASSEWGRGDPYEQYF. V gene TRBV6-1 combines with J gene TRBJ2-7; perhaps TRBD1 as D (6 bases). This CDR3 has 16 amino acids. The germline CDR1 and CDR2 sequences are MNHNS and SASEGT. V gave up 3 bases and J gave up 2 bases, with 17 bases separating them.